A single sample is the source of the 20 T cell receptor beta chains below, sequenced in a study of OX40 agonist ivuxolimab in advanced cancers. The repertoire was sequenced with immunoSEQ multiplex PCR; TCRdb's copy has only in-frame clones and lacks some. The sample comprises roughly 120,000 clones, 75% to 90% of which are singletons, and more than 0.45% rests with the top ten. Sequences were derived from CD4+ or CD8+ T cells sorted from blood, sampled in a trial of the OX40 agonist ivuxolimab. Every receptor here comes from an adult with an advanced solid tumor such as melanoma, head and neck, liver or kidney cancer.

The rearrangement joins TRBV30 to TRBJ1-2, with D unresolved. Trimming cost V 0 bases and J 3 bases, with 5 bases left between them. The CDR3 contains 12 residues. Germline CDR1 GTSNPN, CDR2 SVGIG (reference sequence). The CDR3 protein is CAWSVRDYGYTF. For the CDR3, the DNA is TGTGCCTGGAGTGTCCGGGACTATGGCTACACCTTC.

The rearrangement joins TRBV6-5 to TRBJ2-7; 10 nucleotides line up with TRBD1. Per germline, CDR1 MNHEY and CDR2 SVGAGI. Trimming took 8 bases from V and 3 from J; bases not matched to a gene: 10. The CDR3 is made up of 15 amino acids. CDR3 in amino acids: CASYNPGQGIYEQYF. CDR3 bases: TGTGCCAGCTACAATCCGGGACAGGGGATCTACGAGCAGTACTTC.

The CDR3, as DNA: TGTGCCAGCAGTCAGCCTCCGGGACAGAACACTGAAGCTTTCTTT. Translating it yields CASSQPPGQNTEAFF. The gene calls are TRBV6-6 and TRBJ1-1, with a weak D call TRBD1 (6 bases). V lost 5 bases to trimming and J lost 1 base, with 14 bases between them. The CDR3 length is 15 residues. CDR1 and CDR2 (germline): MNHNY, SVGAGI (reference sequence).

The chain combines TRBV7-9 with TRBJ2-1; TRBD1 agrees at 7 bases. With 7 bases clipped from V and 4 bases from J, the junction kept 16 bases outside the gene matches. Germline CDR1 reads SEHNR; CDR2 reads FQNEAQ (reference sequence). The CDR3 consists of 17 residues. The CDR3, as DNA: TGTGCCAGCACCCCCTCATCCGGGGACAGCCCATACAATGAGCAGTTCTTC. Protein sequence: CASTPSSGDSPYNEQFF.

In this sample, this clone turned up once. J is TRBJ1-2 and V is TRBV5-4; D not certain. The length of the CDR3 is 13 residues. Germline V CDR1 and CDR2: SGHNT, YYREEE (reference sequence). V shed 0 bases and J shed 5 bases, with 8 bases lying between them. The CDR3 DNA follows: TGTGCCAGCAGCTTGGAGGGAGGGTATGGCTACACCTTC. This translates into CASSLEGGYGYTF.

The chain uses TRBV5-1 and TRBJ2-6, with D possibly being TRBD1 (6 bases). The germline V gene has CDR1 SGHRS and CDR2 YFSETQ. The CDR3 loop spans 16 amino acids. V dropped 3 bases and J dropped 4 bases, with 14 bases sitting between them. CDR3 residues: CASSYVGGSGANVLTF. In nucleotides, the CDR3 is TGCGCCAGCAGCTACGTAGGGGGATCCGGGGCCAACGTCCTGACTTTC.

The V gene is TRBV6-5, the J gene TRBJ2-3; D not resolved. The CDR3 is made up of 14 amino acids. V was shortened by 2 bases and J by 0 bases, with 6 bases between the two germline ends. Germline V gives CDR1 MNHEY, CDR2 SVGAGI. CDR3 in amino acids: CASSYVVSTDTQYF. CDR3 sequence (DNA): TGTGCCAGCAGTTACGTCGTTAGCACAGATACGCAGTATTTT.

CDR3 residues: CASWGGATNEKLFF. Written as DNA, the CDR3 is TGTGCCAGCTGGGGGGGGGCAACTAATGAAAAACTGTTTTTT. The gene calls are TRBV27 and TRBJ1-4; possible D gene TRBD1, 5 bases. The CDR3 runs 14 residues. Germline CDR1 is MNHEY and CDR2 is SMNVEV (reference sequence). With 8 bases removed from V and 0 bases from J, the gap between germline ends came to 10 bases.

This chain links TRBV6-1 with TRBJ2-1, with 12 bases lining up with TRBD2. This CDR3 is 15 amino acids long. CDR1 is MNHNS, CDR2 SASEGT, per germline. V dropped 3 bases and J dropped 4; count of bases not matched to a gene: 1. CDR3 in amino acids: CASSELAGGYNEQFF. CDR3 DNA: TGTGCCAGCAGTGAGCTAGCGGGGGGGTACAATGAGCAGTTCTTC.

V and J are TRBV2 and TRBJ2-5; possibly TRBD1 or TRBD2 for D (5 bases each). The V gene's germline CDR1 is SNHLY and CDR2 FYNNEI. The V end was cut by 4 bases, the J end by 4 bases, with 16 bases between. The CDR3 runs to 15 residues. The CDR3 DNA reads as TGTGCCAGCAGTGTTCTAGGGACCCTCGGAGAGACCCAGTACTTC. Its translation: CASSVLGTLGETQYF.

V and J are TRBV6-1 and TRBJ2-3; no clear D. The germline V gene has CDR1 MNHNS and CDR2 SASEGT. Deletions cut 6 bases from V and 6 bases from J, with 16 bases between. This CDR3 has 14 amino acids. CDR3 loop: CASSASPFMDTQYF. The CDR3 DNA reads as TGTGCCAGCAGCGCAAGTCCCTTCATGGATACGCAGTATTTT.

The genes are TRBV28 and TRBJ1-5, with a weak D call TRBD1 (6 bases). This CDR3 contains 15 residues. Germline values: CDR1 MDHEN, CDR2 SYDVKM. With 6 bases removed from V and 3 bases from J, the gap between germline ends came to 15 bases. As DNA, the CDR3 is TGTGCCAGCAGCGACGGACAGCTAGTCAATCAGCCCCAGCATTTT. As protein: CASSDGQLVNQPQHF. Combining the CDR3 with reference TRBV28 and TRBJ1-5 gives the whole variable domain DVKVTQSSRYLVKRTGEKVFLECVQDMDHENMFWYRQDPGLGLRLIYFSYDVKMKEKGDIPEGYSVSREKKERFSLILESASTNQTSMYLCASSDGQLVNQPQHFGDGTRLSIL.

This rearrangement joins TRBV9 to TRBJ1-2, with 8 bases aligning to TRBD1. The CDR3 spans 15 residues. In germline, CDR1 is SGDLS, CDR2 YYNGEE. Trimming removed 4 bases from V and 8 bases from J; junction bases left unmatched: 13. CDR3 protein: CASSPAGQGVGGYTF. The CDR3 region has the DNA TGTGCCAGCAGCCCGGCTGGACAGGGCGTCGGCGGCTACACCTTC.

The chain recombines TRBV5-1 with TRBJ1-4; the D is unclear. Germline V lookup: CDR1 SGHRS, CDR2 YFSETQ. Trimming stripped 3 bases from V and 5 bases from J, with 11 bases between. This CDR3 has 14 amino acids. CDR3: CASSSATPNEKLFF. In nucleotides, the CDR3 is TGCGCCAGCAGCTCAGCGACTCCAAATGAAAAACTGTTTTTT.

This clone appeared once. This chain joins TRBV25-1 and TRBJ1-2; D not certain. CDR3 size: 15 residues. Trimming stripped 6 bases from V and 8 bases from J, with 22 bases between. Per the germline V gene, CDR1 is MGHDK and CDR2 is SYGVNS. This chain's CDR3 is CASSAETGPRLGYTF. CDR3 DNA sequence: TGTGCCAGCAGCGCCGAAACCGGGCCCCGCTTAGGCTACACCTTC.

This chain links TRBV6-6 with TRBJ1-1, with unresolved D. The germline gives CDR1 MNHNY, CDR2 SVGAGI (reference sequence). The germline V and J ends were trimmed by 6 bases and 4 bases, with 15 bases remaining between them. The CDR3 covers 14 residues. The CDR3 protein is CASRRVMEGTEAFF. CDR3 DNA sequence: TGTGCCAGCAGGAGGGTGATGGAGGGCACTGAAGCTTTCTTT.

This sequence joins TRBV28 and TRBJ2-7; D possibly corresponds to TRBD2 (6 bases). CDR3 length: 14 amino acids. The V gene's germline CDR1 is MDHEN and CDR2 SYDVKM. V was pared by 4 bases and J by 6 bases, with 16 bases between. This CDR3 is CASSWGRGGTEQYF. For the CDR3, the DNA is TGTGCCAGCAGTTGGGGAAGGGGCGGGACCGAGCAGTACTTC. The whole variable domain, filled in from reference TRBV28 and TRBJ2-7, reads DVKVTQSSRYLVKRTGEKVFLECVQDMDHENMFWYRQDPGLGLRLIYFSYDVKMKEKGDIPEGYSVSREKKERFSLILESASTNQTSMYLCASSWGRGGTEQYFGPGTRLTVT.

The CDR3 nucleotides are TGCGCCAGCAGCCAAGGGAGTGCAGATACGCAGTATTTT. This sequence encodes CASSQGSADTQYF. The gene calls are TRBV4-1 and TRBJ2-3, with D unclear. Germline-derived CDR1 and CDR2 are MGHRA and YSYEKL. The V end was cut by 1 base, the J end by 4 bases, with 6 bases between. The CDR3 extends over 13 amino acids.

This clone was picked up a small number of times. The chain has TRBV5-5 and TRBJ2-1; 7 nucleotides match TRBD1. Trimming took 2 bases from V and 8 from J; bases not matched to a gene: 7. The CDR3 contains 14 residues. Germline V gives CDR1 SGHKS, CDR2 YYEKEE (reference sequence). The CDR3 loop is CASSFARGFDEQFF. Written as DNA, the CDR3 is TGTGCCAGCAGCTTCGCCAGGGGGTTCGATGAGCAGTTCTTC.

V is TRBV15 and J is TRBJ2-7; 10 bases align to TRBD1. J lost 4 bases, V lost 0 bases, and 12 bases had no gene match. This CDR3 spans 18 amino acids. Germline CDR1 LNHNV, CDR2 YYDKDF (reference sequence). CDR3 DNA: TGTGCCACCAGCAGAGAACTATCGGGACAGGGGATGTTTTACGAGCAGTACTTC. Translated: CATSRELSGQGMFYEQYF.